The 5 T cell receptor beta chains listed next were all sequenced from one sample in a study of patients and donors after allogeneic stem cell transplantation. TCRdb analysed the RT-PCR reads with MiXCR anew, one entry per CDR3 protein. The table has about a million distinct CDR3 sequences, 15% to 20% seen once. Sequencing was carried out using blood, either unsorted or a sorted T cell fraction (not recorded which). These receptors all stem from a human donor who was either an allogeneic HSCT recipient or a stem cell or donor lymphocyte infusion donor (not recorded which). It is not recorded whose cells these are; they may come from a transplant donor.

The J gene is TRBJ1-1, the V gene TRBV29-1, with 7 nucleotides matching TRBD1. With 7 bases clipped from V and 8 bases from J, the junction kept 16 bases outside the gene matches. The CDR3 length is 14 residues. Germline V gene sequence: CDR1 SQVTM, CDR2 ANQGSEA. The CDR3: CSANRGQNLGEAFF. CDR3 bases: TGCAGCGCGAACAGGGGACAAAATTTGGGAGAAGCTTTCTTT.

This clonotype has only a few counts. The rearrangement uses TRBV27 and TRBJ2-5; D might be TRBD2 (6 bases). Germline V gives CDR1 MNHEY, CDR2 SMNVEV (reference sequence). The CDR3 contains 14 residues. Trimming removed 3 bases from V and 1 base from J, with 9 bases in between. CDR3 bases: TGTGCCAGCAGTTTTGGGGGGACCCAAGAGACCCAGTACTTC. Translation gives CASSFGGTQETQYF.

This sequence joins TRBV28 and TRBJ2-7; D unclear. Germline V gene lookup returns CDR1 MDHEN and CDR2 SYDVKM. The V end was cut by 11 bases, the J end by 3 bases, with 11 bases between. The CDR3 length is 11 residues. CDR3 DNA sequence: TGTGCCGTCGGACGGCTCTACGAGCAGTACTTC. It specifies CAVGRLYEQYF.

This sequence joins TRBV7-3 and TRBJ2-2; 10 bases are a match to TRBD1. Unmatched junction bases numbered 13, after V lost 5 bases and J lost 7 bases. Germline V gene data show CDR1 as SGHTA and CDR2 as FQGTGA. This CDR3 comprises 17 residues. DNA for the CDR3: TGTGCCAGCAGCCTGGAGCTCGGGACAGGGGTTGACGGGGAGCTGTTTTTT. As protein: CASSLELGTGVDGELFF.

This clonotype was seen repeatedly, ten times or more. This chain connects TRBV3-1 to TRBJ1-5; D is ambiguous. The CDR3 is 13 residues long. Between the trimmed V and J ends, which lost 0 bases and 3 bases, there was a span of 3 bases. Germline CDR1 is LGHDT and CDR2 is YNNKEL (reference sequence). For the CDR3, the DNA is TGTGCCAGCAGCCAAGATCTCAATCAGCCCCAGCATTTT. Translating gives CASSQDLNQPQHF.